This T cell receptor beta chain stems from a study of blood T cell repertoires in COVID-19. The CDR3 has 16 amino acids. Germline V lookup: CDR1 LGHDT, CDR2 YNNKEL (reference sequence). Trimming cost V 1 base and J 1 base; bases outside gene matches: 4. In the authors' workflow: Counts of nucleated cells, estimated from reference gene primer amplification, were obtained. The assay was immunoSEQ multiplex PCR, and TCRdb's table has in-frame clones only and misses some. V, J and clone size derive from that table, while D and trimming were established from the DNA sequence. Of under 150,000 clones in the sample, more than 65% were seen once.

This TCR was recovered from a woman aged 55-70 years with acute or convalescent COVID-19. The V call is TRBV3-1 (or the pseudogene TRBV3-2), the J call TRBJ2-7; 10 nucleotides agree with TRBD1. Sample: peripheral blood. The CDR3 loop reads CASSQAGQGGSYEQYF. The CDR3 bases are TGTGCCAGCAGCCAAGCCGGACAGGGGGGTTCCTACGAGCAGTACTTC.